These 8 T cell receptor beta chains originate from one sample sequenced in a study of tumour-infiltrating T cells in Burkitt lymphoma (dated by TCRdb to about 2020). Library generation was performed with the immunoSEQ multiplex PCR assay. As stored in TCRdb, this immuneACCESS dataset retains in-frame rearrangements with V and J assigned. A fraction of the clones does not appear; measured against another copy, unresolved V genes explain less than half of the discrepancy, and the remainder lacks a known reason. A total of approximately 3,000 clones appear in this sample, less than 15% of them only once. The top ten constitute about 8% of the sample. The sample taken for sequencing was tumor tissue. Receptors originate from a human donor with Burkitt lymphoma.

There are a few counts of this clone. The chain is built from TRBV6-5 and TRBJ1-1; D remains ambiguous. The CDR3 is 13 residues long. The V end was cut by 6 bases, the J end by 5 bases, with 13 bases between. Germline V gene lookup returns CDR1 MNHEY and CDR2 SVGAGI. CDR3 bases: TGTGCCAGCAGCCCCGGTGGTTGGACTGAAGCTTTCTTT. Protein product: CASSPGGWTEAFF.

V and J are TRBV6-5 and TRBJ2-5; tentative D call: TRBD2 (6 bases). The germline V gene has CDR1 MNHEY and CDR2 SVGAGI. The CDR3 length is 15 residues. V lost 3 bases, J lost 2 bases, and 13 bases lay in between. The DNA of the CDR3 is TGTGCCAGCAGTTATACAGGACTACGGCAAGAGACCCAGTACTTC. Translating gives CASSYTGLRQETQYF.

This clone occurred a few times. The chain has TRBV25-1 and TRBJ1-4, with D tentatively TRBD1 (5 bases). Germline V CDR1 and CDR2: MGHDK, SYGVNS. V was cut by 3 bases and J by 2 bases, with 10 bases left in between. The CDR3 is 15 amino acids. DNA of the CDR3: TGTGCCAGCAGTGAGGGGACGTTGACTAATGAAAAACTGTTTTTT. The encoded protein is CASSEGTLTNEKLFF.

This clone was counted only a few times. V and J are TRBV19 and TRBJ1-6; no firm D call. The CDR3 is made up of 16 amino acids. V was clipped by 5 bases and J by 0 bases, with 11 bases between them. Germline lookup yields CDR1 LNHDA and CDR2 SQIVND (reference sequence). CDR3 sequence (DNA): TGTGCCAGTAGTCCTCGCTTCAGCTCCTATAATTCACCCCTCCACTTT. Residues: CASSPRFSSYNSPLHF.

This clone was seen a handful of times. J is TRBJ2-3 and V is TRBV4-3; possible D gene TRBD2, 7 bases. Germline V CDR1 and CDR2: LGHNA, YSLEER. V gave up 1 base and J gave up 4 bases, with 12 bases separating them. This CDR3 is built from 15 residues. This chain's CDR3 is CASSQGGGGADTQYF. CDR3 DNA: TGCGCCAGCAGCCAAGGAGGAGGGGGGGCAGATACGCAGTATTTT.

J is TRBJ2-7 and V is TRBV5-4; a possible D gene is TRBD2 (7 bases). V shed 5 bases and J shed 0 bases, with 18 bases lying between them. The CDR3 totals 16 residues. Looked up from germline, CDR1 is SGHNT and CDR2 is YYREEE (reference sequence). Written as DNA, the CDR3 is TGTGCCAGCAGTTCCGGAGGGGGGGTTAGCTCCTACGAGCAGTACTTC. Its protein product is CASSSGGGVSSYEQYF.

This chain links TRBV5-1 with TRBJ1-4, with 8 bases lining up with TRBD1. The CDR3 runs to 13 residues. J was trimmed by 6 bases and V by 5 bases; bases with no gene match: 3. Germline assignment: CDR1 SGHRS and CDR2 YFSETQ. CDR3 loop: CASRQGAYEKLFF. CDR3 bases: TGCGCCAGCAGGCAGGGGGCGTATGAAAAACTGTTTTTT.

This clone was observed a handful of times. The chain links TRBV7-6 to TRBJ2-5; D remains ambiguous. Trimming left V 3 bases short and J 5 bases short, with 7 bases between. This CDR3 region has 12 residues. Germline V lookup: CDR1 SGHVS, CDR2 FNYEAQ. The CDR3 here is CASSLGLETQYF. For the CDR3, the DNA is TGTGCCAGCAGCTTGGGGTTGGAGACCCAGTACTTC.